A single T cell receptor beta chain is shown here with its context. Ten or more counts support this clonotype. The antigen it binds to is not known. Per-base qualities were not stored, and no clone one base away is much larger. Set within a cohort of healthcare workers in London, UK, this nested case-control study involved weekly PCR testing of nasopharyngeal swabs along with blood sampling. Healthcare workers were enrolled in the week of the UK lockdown, from 23 to 31 March 2020, and were followed every week for up to roughly 15 weeks. Taken from cysteine to phenylalanine, the CDR3 has 15 residues. The DNA shown is the 45-base CDR3, in frame from base 1. Reading the germline V gene gives CDR1 MGHRA and CDR2 YSYEKL. The germline V and J ends show losses of 3 bases and 4 bases respectively, and no gene match explains 8 bases of the junction. Libraries were made using 5' RACE. The instrument was a NextSeq 500. Unique molecular identifiers were attached to individual cDNA molecules in the TCR library protocol so that sequencing error and PCR bias could be corrected. Sequencing covered both TCR alpha and beta chains, and within each sample the abundances of alpha and beta sequences were tightly co-correlated. On the authors' methods: Decombinator V4 was used to annotate the V gene, J gene and CDR3 of the TCR sequences. TCRs were defined as expanded if a significant change between any two time points was detected under a Poisson model with p below 0.0001. TCR abundances were normalised to the total number of TCRs sequenced in each sample and reported as counts per million. TRAV1-2 paired with TRAJ12, TRAJ20 or TRAJ33 defined MAIT TCRs, while TRAV10 paired with TRAJ18 defined iNKT TCRs. VDJdb, accessed 1 November 2021, was searched for CMV, EBV and SARS-CoV-2 annotated TCRs, with TCRs annotated for multiple antigens excluded. Through fastp at Q25 and MiXCR, TCRdb rebuilt clones from the public reads, retaining in-frame beta chains. Rows are combined by CDR3 protein, so each entry shows the most common genes and DNA. It is TCRdb's table, rather than the study itself, that gives the V and J calls and clone size. In this sample the table shows 30,000 to 35,000 distinct CDR3 sequences, about 4.2% of which occur a single time. The top ten hold about 12% of the sample.

The sample originates from a study of early T cells in non-severe SARS-CoV-2 infection (dated by TCRdb to the early 2020s). Describing the broader study: Because TCR sequencing was done on bulk RNA from unsorted whole blood, the alpha and beta chains could not be paired.

Findings and caveats that apply to the study as a whole: VDJdb matching was skewed toward anti-spike CD8 responses, so virus-specific expansions were likely underestimated and private and CD4 specificities were missed.

Sequencing was performed on whole blood. The chain employs TRBV4-1 and TRBJ1-1; TRBD1 fits 7 bases in the junction. The source is an adult who was a healthcare worker with PCR-confirmed SARS-CoV-2 infection or an uninfected control (not recorded which). The CDR3 has the sequence CASSQDNRGLTEAFF. The DNA sequence reads TGCGCCAGCAGCCAGGACAACAGGGGTCTCACTGAAGCTTTCTTT.